Given below is one T cell receptor beta chain in context. The CDR3 sequence is 15 residues long. The V end was cut by 0 bases, the J end by 7 bases, with 15 bases between. Germline CDR1 and CDR2: DFQATT and SNEGSKA (reference sequence). A single record per CDR3 protein comes from TCRdb applying MiXCR to the reads. The table shows 300,000 or so distinct CDR3 sequences, with roughly 25% occurring only once. The entry originates in a study of T cell repertoires in cytomegalovirus infection. Sequenced material: PBMCs. The chain joins TRBV20-1 to TRBJ1-4; maybe TRBD1 (6 bases). This receptor was obtained from a human donor in good health (CMV status not recorded). Some clones in this sample may be carry-over from other donors' samples. The DNA for the CDR3 is TGCAGTGCTAGAGATAGGGGGGGTAACCCTGAAAAACTGTTTTTT. Its protein is CSARDRGGNPEKLFF.